This T cell receptor beta chain was recovered during a study of beta chain features in type 1 diabetes. Study in general: Patients shared similar age, gender and cell yields with healthy donors.

Sorting based on CD45RO/CCR7/CD25/CD127/CD95/CD27 separated CD4+ naive, central memory, regulatory and stem cell-like memory cells. Points from the study as a whole: Patients showed naive, central memory and Treg TCRB repertoires that appeared more similar than those of healthy donors. Lower insertion and higher deletion counts appeared at VDJ junctions in type 1 diabetes patients.

This CDR3 has 16 amino acids. Germline V gene data show CDR1 as SGHVS and CDR2 as FNYEAQ. V gave up 4 bases and J gave up 2 bases, with 18 bases separating them. The authors reverse transcribed all of the isolated RNA, so sequencing captured expressed TCRB transcripts. TCRdb keeps only in-frame clones here, not all; method: immunoSEQ multiplex PCR. The profile shows some 900,000 clones, 15% to 20% of them singletons. A few counts support this clone. Its antigen remains unidentified. Sequencing input: naive CD4+ T cells from blood. The V and J genes are TRBV7-6 and TRBJ2-7; weak D call: TRBD1 (5 bases). The source is a woman between 18 and 29 years old in good health. CDR3 in DNA: TGTGCCAGCAGCTCAGACACAGGCCCGAATCCCTACGAGCAGTACTTC. This encodes CASSSDTGPNPYEQYF.